This T cell receptor (beta chain) appears in the sequencing data of a study of T-cell memory formation after mild COVID-19. Concerning this clonotype itself: The antigen is unknown.

The CDR3 loop spans 12 amino acids. V shed 9 bases and J shed 0 bases, with 5 bases lying between them. CDR1 MNHEY and CDR2 SVGEGT come from the germline V gene. Overall study findings and caveats: Confirmation of SARS-CoV-2 specificity was lacking for second-wave clones peaking day 37. Contracting CD4+ clones lay largely in CM and EM, with CD8+ ones residing in EMRA.

Each CDR3 protein is one row after TCRdb ran MiXCR on the 5' RACE reads. The repertoire holds 100,000 to 150,000 distinct CDR3 sequences, with around 15% as singletons. V gene TRBV6-2 or TRBV6-3 combines with J gene TRBJ2-2; D unclear. Material for sequencing was PBMCs or a T cell subset sorted from them (not recorded which). This TCR came from a man between 18 and 29 years old who had mild COVID-19 (a few samples of this study predate the infection). Cell type and time point are not known. Here the CDR3 DNA reads TGTGCCAGTCGGACGAACACCGGGGAGCTGTTTTTT. This encodes CASRTNTGELFF.